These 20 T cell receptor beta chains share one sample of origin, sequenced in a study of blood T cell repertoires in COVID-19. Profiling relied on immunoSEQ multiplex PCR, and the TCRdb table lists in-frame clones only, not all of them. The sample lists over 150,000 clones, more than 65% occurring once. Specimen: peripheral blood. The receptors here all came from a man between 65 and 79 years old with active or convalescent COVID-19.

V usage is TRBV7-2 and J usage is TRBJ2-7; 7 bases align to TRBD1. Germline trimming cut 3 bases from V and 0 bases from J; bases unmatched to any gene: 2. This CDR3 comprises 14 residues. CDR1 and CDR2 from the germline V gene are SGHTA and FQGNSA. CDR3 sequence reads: CASSFGTASYEQYF. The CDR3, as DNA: TGTGCCAGCAGCTTCGGGACAGCCTCCTACGAGCAGTACTTC. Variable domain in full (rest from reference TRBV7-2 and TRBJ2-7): GAGVSQSPSNKVTEKGKDVELRCDPISGHTALYWYRQSLGQGLEFLIYFQGNSAPDKSGLPSDRFSAERTGGSVSTLTIQRTQQEDSAVYLCASSFGTASYEQYFGPGTRLTVT.

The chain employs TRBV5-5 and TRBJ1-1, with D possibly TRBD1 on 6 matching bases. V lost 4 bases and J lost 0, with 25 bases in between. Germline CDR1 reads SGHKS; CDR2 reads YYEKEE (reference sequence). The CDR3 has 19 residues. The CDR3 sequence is CASSQRGLGTDDMNTEAFF. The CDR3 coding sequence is TGTGCCAGCAGCCAAAGGGGGTTGGGGACGGACGACATGAACACTGAAGCTTTCTTT.

The CDR3, as DNA: TGTGCCAGTAGTATCTTTAGGGGCAGACCCTCTGGAAACACCATATATTTT. It translates to CASSIFRGRPSGNTIYF. The chain has TRBV19 and TRBJ1-3; D may be TRBD1 (5 bases). Germline-derived CDR1 and CDR2 are LNHDA and SQIVND (reference sequence). This CDR3 region has 17 residues. Trimming took 3 bases from V and 0 from J, leaving 15 bases between them.

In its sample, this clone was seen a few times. CDR3 in DNA: TGTGCCAGCAGCCAAGGAGGCCCAAGGACGCCCCAGCATTTT. It specifies CASSQGGPRTPQHF. The chain uses TRBV9 and TRBJ1-5; D gene ambiguous. V lost 4 bases and J lost 9, with 17 bases in between. Germline values: CDR1 SGDLS, CDR2 YYNGEE. This CDR3 contains 14 residues.

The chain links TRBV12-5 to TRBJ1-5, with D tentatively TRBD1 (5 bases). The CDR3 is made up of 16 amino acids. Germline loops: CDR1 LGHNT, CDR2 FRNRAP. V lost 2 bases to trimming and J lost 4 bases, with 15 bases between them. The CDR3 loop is CASGLPQGIQNQPQHF. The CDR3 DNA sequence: TGTGCTAGTGGTTTGCCCCAGGGAATTCAAAATCAGCCCCAGCATTTT. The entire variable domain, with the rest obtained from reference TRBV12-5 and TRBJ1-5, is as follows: DARVTQTPRHKVTEMGQEVTMRCQPILGHNTVFWYRQTMMQGLELLAYFRNRAPLDDSGMPKDRFSAEMPDATLATLKIQPSEPRDSAVYFCASGLPQGIQNQPQHFGDGTRLSIL.

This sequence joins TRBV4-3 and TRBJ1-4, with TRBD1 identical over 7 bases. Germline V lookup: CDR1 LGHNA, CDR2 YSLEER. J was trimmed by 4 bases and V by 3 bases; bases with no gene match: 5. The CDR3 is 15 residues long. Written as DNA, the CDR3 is TGCGCCAGCAGCCAGCACCGGGACAGTAATGAAAAACTGTTTTTT. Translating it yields CASSQHRDSNEKLFF.

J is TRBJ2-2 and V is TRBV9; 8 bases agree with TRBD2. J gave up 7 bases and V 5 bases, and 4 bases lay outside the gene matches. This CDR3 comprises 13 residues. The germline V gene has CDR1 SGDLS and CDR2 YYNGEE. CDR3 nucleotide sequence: TGTGCCAGCAGGACTAGCGCCCTCGGGGAGCTGTTTTTT. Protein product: CASRTSALGELFF.

CDR3 loop: CASSPSVAGEQFF. CDR3 in DNA: TGTGCCAGCAGCCCATCCGTAGCGGGAGAGCAGTTCTTC. The chain recombines TRBV7-3 with TRBJ2-1; 8 nucleotides agree with TRBD2. This CDR3 is 13 amino acids long. In germline, CDR1 is SGHTA, CDR2 FQGTGA. The ends lost 5 bases at V and 10 bases at J; junction bases unmatched: 7.

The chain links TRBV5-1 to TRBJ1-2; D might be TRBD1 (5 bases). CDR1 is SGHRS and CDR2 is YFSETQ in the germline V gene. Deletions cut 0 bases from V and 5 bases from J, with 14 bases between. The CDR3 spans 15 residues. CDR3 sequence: CASSLAGTGGYGYTF. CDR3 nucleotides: TGCGCCAGCAGCTTGGCCGGGACCGGGGGGTATGGCTACACCTTC.

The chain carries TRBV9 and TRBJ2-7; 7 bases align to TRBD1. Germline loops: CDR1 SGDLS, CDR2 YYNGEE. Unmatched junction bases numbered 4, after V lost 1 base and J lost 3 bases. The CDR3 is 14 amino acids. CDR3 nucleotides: TGTGCCAGCAGCGTAAGGGGGCTCGGCTACGAGCAGTACTTC. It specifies CASSVRGLGYEQYF.

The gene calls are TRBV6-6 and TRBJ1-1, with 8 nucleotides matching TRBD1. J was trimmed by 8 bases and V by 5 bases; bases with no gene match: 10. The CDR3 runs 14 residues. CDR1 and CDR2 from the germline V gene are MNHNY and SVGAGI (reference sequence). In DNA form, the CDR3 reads TGTGCCAGCAGTGACCCCGGACAGGGCCTAGAAGCTTTCTTT. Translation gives CASSDPGQGLEAFF.

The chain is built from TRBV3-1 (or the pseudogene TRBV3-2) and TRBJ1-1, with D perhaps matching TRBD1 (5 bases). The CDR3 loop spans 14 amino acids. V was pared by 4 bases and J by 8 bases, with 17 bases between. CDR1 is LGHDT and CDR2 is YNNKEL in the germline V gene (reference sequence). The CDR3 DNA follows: TGTGCCAGCAGCCTGAGCGGGGGGGTTAGGGAAGCTTTCTTT. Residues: CASSLSGGVREAFF.

The CDR3 here is CASSDPLIAGGQGETQYF. The DNA for the CDR3 is TGCGCCAGCAGTGACCCACTCATAGCGGGAGGTCAGGGGGAGACCCAGTACTTC. This chain links TRBV10-2 with TRBJ2-5; 10 bases map to TRBD2. Germline assignment: CDR1 WSHSY and CDR2 SAAADI. This CDR3 is 18 amino acids long. V dropped 3 bases and J dropped 5; count of bases not matched to a gene: 15.

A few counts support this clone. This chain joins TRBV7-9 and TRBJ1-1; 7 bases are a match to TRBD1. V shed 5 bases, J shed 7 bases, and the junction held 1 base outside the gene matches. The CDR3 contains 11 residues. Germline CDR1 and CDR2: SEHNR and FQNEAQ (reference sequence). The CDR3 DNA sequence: TGTGCCAGCAGCGGGGACAGTGAAGCTTTCTTT. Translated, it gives CASSGDSEAFF.

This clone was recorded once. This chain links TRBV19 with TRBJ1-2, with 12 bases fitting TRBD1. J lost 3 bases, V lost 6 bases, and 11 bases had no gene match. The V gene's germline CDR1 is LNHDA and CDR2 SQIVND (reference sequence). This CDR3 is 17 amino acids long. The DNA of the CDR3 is TGTGCCAGTAGGTCACCCCCGGGACAGGGGGCGGACTATGGCTACACCTTC. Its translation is CASRSPPGQGADYGYTF.

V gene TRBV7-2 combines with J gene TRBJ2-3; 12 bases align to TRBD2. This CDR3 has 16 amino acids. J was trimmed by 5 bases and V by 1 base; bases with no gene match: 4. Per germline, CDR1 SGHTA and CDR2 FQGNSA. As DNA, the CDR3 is TGTGCCAGCAGCTTAGTGCTAGCGGGGGGGCAAGATACGCAGTATTTT. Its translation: CASSLVLAGGQDTQYF.

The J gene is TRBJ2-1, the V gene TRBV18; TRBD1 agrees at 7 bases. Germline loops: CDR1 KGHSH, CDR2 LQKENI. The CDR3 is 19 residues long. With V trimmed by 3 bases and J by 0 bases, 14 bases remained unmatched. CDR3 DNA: TGTGCCAGCTCACCGCAGCTGGGACAGCGAAGAAGCTCCTACAATGAGCAGTTCTTC. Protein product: CASSPQLGQRRSSYNEQFF.

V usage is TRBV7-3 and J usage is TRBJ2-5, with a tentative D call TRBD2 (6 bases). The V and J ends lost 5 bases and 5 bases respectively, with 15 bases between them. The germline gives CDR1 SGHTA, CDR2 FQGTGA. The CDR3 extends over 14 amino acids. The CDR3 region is CASSPDPGGETQYF. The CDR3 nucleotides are TGTGCCAGCAGCCCCGACCCCGGAGGGGAGACCCAGTACTTC.

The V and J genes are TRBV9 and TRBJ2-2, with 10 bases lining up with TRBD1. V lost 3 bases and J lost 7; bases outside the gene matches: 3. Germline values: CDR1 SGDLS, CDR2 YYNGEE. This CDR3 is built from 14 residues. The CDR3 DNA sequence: TGTGCCAGCAGCGCCGGGACAGGGGTCGGGGAGCTGTTTTTT. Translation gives CASSAGTGVGELFF.

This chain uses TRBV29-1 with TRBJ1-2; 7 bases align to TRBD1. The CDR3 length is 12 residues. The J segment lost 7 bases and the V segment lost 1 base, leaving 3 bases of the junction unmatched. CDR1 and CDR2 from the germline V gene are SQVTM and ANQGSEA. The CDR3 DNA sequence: TGCAGCGTTGAAGGGCAGGGGGGTGGCTACACCTTC. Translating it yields CSVEGQGGGYTF.